These T cell receptor beta chains were read from a single sample in a study of T cell changes during pregnancy in multiple sclerosis. Some clones are missing from TCRdb's copy, which holds only in-frame ones; the method was immunoSEQ multiplex PCR. This sample has 80,000 to 100,000 clones, with about nine tenths found just once. The material sequenced was peripheral blood, taken in the second trimester of pregnancy. These receptors came from a female donor in good health, enrolled as a control in a pregnancy study. Both conserved end residues are part of each CDR3. Each record gives: V gene, clone size, CDR3 length, J gene, D gene, CDR3 DNA, CDR3 protein. D genes are given only for firm matches. Size is omitted from some rows. Given values are once, few, many or a class for expanded clones.

TRBV5-1	NA	15	TRBJ1-6	NA	TGCGCCAGCAGCTTGGGCCAGGGGAAGCATTCACCCCTCCACTTT	CASSLGQGKHSPLHF
TRBV29-1	few	14	TRBJ2-7	NA	TGCAGCGTGGCACCTCGACAGGCTTCGTACGAGCAGTACTTC	CSVAPRQASYEQYF
TRBV7-2	NA	15	TRBJ1-2	TRBD1	TGTGCCAGCAGCTGGGACAGGGGTAACGACTATGGCTACACCTTC	CASSWDRGNDYGYTF
TRBV6-6	NA	16	TRBJ2-1	TRBD2	TGTGCCAGCAGTACGTCCCGCGGGAGGGGGTGGAATGAGCAGTTCTTC	CASSTSRGRGWNEQFF
TRBV18	NA	15	TRBJ2-7	TRBD1	TGTGCCAGCTCACCATTGAGGACAGGGGCCTACGAGCAGTACTTC	CASSPLRTGAYEQYF
TRBV7-9	once	11	TRBJ2-7	NA	TGTGCCAGCAGCTTAGAGCCCCGGGTACACTTC	CASSLEPRVHF
TRBV6-5	NA	15	TRBJ2-5	NA	TGTGCCAGCAGTCCGGAGGGAGCCACGGTACGCGGGCAGTACTTC	CASSPEGATVRGQYF
TRBV18	NA	16	TRBJ1-5	TRBD1	TGTGCCAGCTCATTCAGACAGGGCGATAGCAATCAGCCCCAGCATTTT	CASSFRQGDSNQPQHF
TRBV2	NA	16	TRBJ1-5	NA	TGTGCCAGCAGTGAAAGCCGGAAGGCGGGTAATCAGCCCCAGCATTTT	CASSESRKAGNQPQHF
TRBV19	NA	12	TRBJ1-1	NA	TGTGCCAGTAGTATAGTGGAGCAAGAAGCTTTCTTT	CASSIVEQEAFF
TRBV5-1	NA	17	TRBJ2-2	TRBD1	TGCGCCAGCAGCTTGAGCGTAACAGGGGGCTTTACCGGGGAGCTGTTTTTT	CASSLSVTGGFTGELFF
TRBV28	NA	15	TRBJ1-4	NA	TGTGCCAGCAGGCCGGGACTGAACCGTAATGAAAAACTGTTTTTT	CASRPGLNRNEKLFF
TRBV7-9	NA	13	TRBJ1-1	NA	TGTGCCAGCAGCCAGAGACAGAACACTGAAGCTTTCTTT	CASSQRQNTEAFF
TRBV11-2	NA	18	TRBJ2-1	TRBD2	TGTGCCAGCAGCTTAGCCCATTTAGCGGGAGTGGGGGCCAATGAGCAGTTCTTC	CASSLAHLAGVGANEQFF
TRBV11-3	NA	14	TRBJ1-1	NA	TGTGCCAGCAGCTTAGGTTCAGCGGAGGGTGAAGCTTTCTTT	CASSLGSAEGEAFF
TRBV19	NA	14	TRBJ1-2	NA	TGTGCCAGTAGTATAGGACAGCGAACCTATGGCTACACCTTC	CASSIGQRTYGYTF
TRBV25-1	NA	16	TRBJ1-4	TRBD1	TGTGCCAGCAGTGAAAGGTCGACAGGGGGCTTTGAAAAACTGTTTTTT	CASSERSTGGFEKLFF
TRBV9	NA	16	TRBJ2-3	TRBD2	TGTGCCAGCACCTCGGGGGGGCAGGGTACCACAGATACGCAGTATTTT	CASTSGGQGTTDTQYF
TRBV10-1	NA	16	TRBJ2-2	TRBD2	TGCGCCAGCAGTGACCATAGCGGGAGGGCCGCCGGGGAGCTGTTTTTT	CASSDHSGRAAGELFF
TRBV28	NA	17	TRBJ2-1	TRBD2	TGTGCCAGCAACGGTCGAGCGGGAGCAGGCTCCTACAATGAGCAGTTCTTC	CASNGRAGAGSYNEQFF
TRBV5-4	NA	15	TRBJ2-5	TRBD1	TGTGCCAGCAGCTCTTACGGACAGGGGCAGGAGACCCAGTACTTC	CASSSYGQGQETQYF
TRBV27	NA	13	TRBJ2-7	TRBD1	TGTGCCAGCAGTCAATCCGGGACAGCGAGGGAGTACTTC	CASSQSGTAREYF
TRBV19	NA	14	TRBJ1-1	TRBD1	TGTGCCAGTAGTATAGTTGGACAGGGGACTGAAGCTTTCTTT	CASSIVGQGTEAFF
TRBV28	NA	15	TRBJ1-3	NA	TGTGCCAGCAGTTTCGGGAGGGCCTCTGGAAACACCATATATTTT	CASSFGRASGNTIYF
TRBV6-5	NA	14	TRBJ2-5	NA	TGTGCCAGCGGCCCCCCTCCCAGATGGGAGACCCAGTACTTC	CASGPPPRWETQYF
TRBV28	NA	16	TRBJ1-5	TRBD1	TGTGCCATAACCCCCCCGACAGGGATCGGCGGTCAGCCCCAGCATTTT	CAITPPTGIGGQPQHF
TRBV5-4	NA	14	TRBJ1-2	NA	TGTGCCAGCAGCTGGCGCGGGCCATTCTATGGCTACACCTTC	CASSWRGPFYGYTF
TRBV5-1	NA	17	TRBJ2-7	NA	TGCGCCAGCAGCTTGGTGGAGTCGGCGTCTCCATCCTACGAGCAGTACTTC	CASSLVESASPSYEQYF
TRBV11-2	NA	15	TRBJ1-2	TRBD1	TGTGCCAGCAGCTCGTTATCGGGACAGAGTTATGGCTACACCTTC	CASSSLSGQSYGYTF
TRBV15	NA	15	TRBJ1-4	NA	TGTGCCACCAGCAGAGAGACCGGGGGGAATGAAAAACTGTTTTTT	CATSRETGGNEKLFF
TRBV10-2	NA	14	TRBJ2-1	TRBD2	TGCGCCAGCATAGTAGCGGGCGGAGGCAATGAGCAGTTCTTC	CASIVAGGGNEQFF
TRBV1	NA	14	TRBJ1-2	NA	TGCACCAGCAGCCAACCCGACAGGGCCGATGGCTACACCTTC	CTSSQPDRADGYTF
TRBV30	NA	16	TRBJ2-3	TRBD2	TGTGCCTGGGAAAAGGGGCGGGGGTTTCGGGCAGATACGCAGTATTTT	CAWEKGRGFRADTQYF
TRBV28	NA	13	TRBJ1-2	TRBD1	TGTGCCAGCAGTTTGACAGGGGTCTATGGCTACACCTTC	CASSLTGVYGYTF
TRBV7-2	NA	16	TRBJ1-2	NA	TGTGCCAGCAGCTTAGCGGCGGGGGTAGGAGGGAATGGCTACACCTTC	CASSLAAGVGGNGYTF
TRBV6-5	NA	12	TRBJ1-1	TRBD1	TGTGCCGCGGGTCCGGACAGGAGCGAAGCTTTCTTT	CAAGPDRSEAFF
TRBV9	NA	15	TRBJ2-2	NA	TGTGCCAGCAGCGTAGCCGGGGTCAACACCGGGGAGCTGTTTTTT	CASSVAGVNTGELFF
TRBV6-5	NA	15	TRBJ2-3	NA	TGTGCCAGCAGTTACTCGATCGGGGGCACAGATACGCAGTATTTT	CASSYSIGGTDTQYF
TRBV9	NA	15	TRBJ1-4	NA	TGTGCCAGCAGCGCTAGGACAGCAACTAATGAAAAACTGTTTTTT	CASSARTATNEKLFF
TRBV7-2	NA	13	TRBJ1-1	NA	TGTGCCAGCAGCCCTTACTTGAACACTGAAGCTTTCTTT	CASSPYLNTEAFF
TRBV6-4	NA	16	TRBJ2-7	TRBD2	TGTGCCAGCAGTGAAGGTACTAGCGGGGGCCTAGGGGAGCAGTACTTC	CASSEGTSGGLGEQYF
TRBV5-6	NA	13	TRBJ1-5	NA	TGTGCCAGCAGTCAACAGGGATATCAGCCCCAGCATTTT	CASSQQGYQPQHF
TRBV9	NA	15	TRBJ2-1	TRBD1	TGTGCCAGCAGCGCCAGGGGGCTCTCCTACAATGAGCAGTTCTTC	CASSARGLSYNEQFF
TRBV9	few	14	TRBJ1-1	NA	TGTGCCAGCAGCGTGGGACTGGCGAACACTGAAGCTTTCTTT	CASSVGLANTEAFF